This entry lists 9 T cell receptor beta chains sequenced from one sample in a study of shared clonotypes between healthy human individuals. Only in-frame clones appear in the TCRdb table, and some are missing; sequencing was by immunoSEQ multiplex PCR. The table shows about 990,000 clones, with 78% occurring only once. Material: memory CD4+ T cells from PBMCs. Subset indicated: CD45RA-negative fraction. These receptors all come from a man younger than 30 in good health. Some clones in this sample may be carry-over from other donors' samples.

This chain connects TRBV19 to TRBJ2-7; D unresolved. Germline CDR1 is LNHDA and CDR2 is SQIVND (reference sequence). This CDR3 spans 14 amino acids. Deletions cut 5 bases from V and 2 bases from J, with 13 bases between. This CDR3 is CASSALDGTYEQYF. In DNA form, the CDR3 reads TGTGCCAGTAGTGCTCTGGACGGAACCTACGAGCAGTACTTC.

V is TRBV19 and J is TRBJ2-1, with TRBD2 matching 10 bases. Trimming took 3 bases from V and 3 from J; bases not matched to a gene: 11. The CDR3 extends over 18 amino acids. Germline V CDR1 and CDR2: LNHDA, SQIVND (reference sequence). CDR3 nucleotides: TGTGCCAGTAGTATGGGCCGTAAGCGGGAGGGCCGCTACAATGAGCAGTTCTTC. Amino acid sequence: CASSMGRKREGRYNEQFF.

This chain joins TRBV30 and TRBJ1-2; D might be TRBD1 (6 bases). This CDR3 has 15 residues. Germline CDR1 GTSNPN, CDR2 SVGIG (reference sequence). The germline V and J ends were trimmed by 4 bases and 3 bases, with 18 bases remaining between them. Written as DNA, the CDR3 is TGTGCCTGGACAGTGGGGGCCGTAAGTCACTATGGCTACACCTTC. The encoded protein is CAWTVGAVSHYGYTF. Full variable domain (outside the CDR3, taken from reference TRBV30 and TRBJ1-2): SQTIHQWPATLVQPVGSPLSLECTVEGTSNPNLYWYRQAAGRGLQLLFYSVGIGQISSEVPQNLSASRPQDRQFILSSKKLLLSDSGFYLCAWTVGAVSHYGYTFGSGTRLTVV.

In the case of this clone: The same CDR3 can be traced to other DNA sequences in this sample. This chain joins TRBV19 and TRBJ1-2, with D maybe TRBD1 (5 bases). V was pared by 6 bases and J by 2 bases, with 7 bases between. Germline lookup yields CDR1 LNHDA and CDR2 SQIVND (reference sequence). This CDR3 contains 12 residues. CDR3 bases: TGTGCCAGTAGCCCAGGGAACTATGGCTACACCTTC. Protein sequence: CASSPGNYGYTF. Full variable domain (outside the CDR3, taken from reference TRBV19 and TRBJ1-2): DGGITQSPKYLFRKEGQNVTLSCEQNLNHDAMYWYRQDPGQGLRLIYYSQIVNDFQKGDIAEGYSVSREKKESFPLTVTSAQKNPTAFYLCASSPGNYGYTFGSGTRLTVV.

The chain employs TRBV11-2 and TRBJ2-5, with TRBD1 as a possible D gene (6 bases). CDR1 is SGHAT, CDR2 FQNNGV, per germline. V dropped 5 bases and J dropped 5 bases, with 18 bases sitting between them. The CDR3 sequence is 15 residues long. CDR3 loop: CASSPPLGAAETQYF. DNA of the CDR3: TGTGCCAGCAGCCCCCCCTTGGGGGCCGCGGAGACCCAGTACTTC.

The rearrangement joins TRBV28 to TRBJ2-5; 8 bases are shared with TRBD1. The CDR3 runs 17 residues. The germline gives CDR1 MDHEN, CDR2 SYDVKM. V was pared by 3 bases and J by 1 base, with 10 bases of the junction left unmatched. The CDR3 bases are TGTGCCAGCAGTTTTTCCCGGACAGGGTTATCCCAAGAGACCCAGTACTTC. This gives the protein CASSFSRTGLSQETQYF.

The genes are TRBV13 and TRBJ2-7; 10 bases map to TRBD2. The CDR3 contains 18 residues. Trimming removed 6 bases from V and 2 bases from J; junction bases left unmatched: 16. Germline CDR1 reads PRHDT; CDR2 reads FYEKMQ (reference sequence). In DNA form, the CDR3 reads TGTGCCAGCAGTTTATCGCAGGGACTAGCGCGACAACCCTACGAGCAGTACTTC. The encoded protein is CASSLSQGLARQPYEQYF.

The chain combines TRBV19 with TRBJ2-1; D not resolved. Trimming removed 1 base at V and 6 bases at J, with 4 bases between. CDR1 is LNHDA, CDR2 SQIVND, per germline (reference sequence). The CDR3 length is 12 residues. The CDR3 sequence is CASSIGRNEQFF. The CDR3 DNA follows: TGTGCCAGTAGTATAGGGCGCAATGAGCAGTTCTTC. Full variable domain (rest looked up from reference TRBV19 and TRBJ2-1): DGGITQSPKYLFRKEGQNVTLSCEQNLNHDAMYWYRQDPGQGLRLIYYSQIVNDFQKGDIAEGYSVSREKKESFPLTVTSAQKNPTAFYLCASSIGRNEQFFGPGTRLTVL.

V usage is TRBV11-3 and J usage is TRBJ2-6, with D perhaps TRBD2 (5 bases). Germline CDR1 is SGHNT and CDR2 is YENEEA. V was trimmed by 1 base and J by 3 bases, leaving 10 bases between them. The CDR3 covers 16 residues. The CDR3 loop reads CASSLGFGIGANVLTF. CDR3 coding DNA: TGTGCCAGCAGCTTAGGATTCGGGATTGGGGCCAACGTCCTGACTTTC.